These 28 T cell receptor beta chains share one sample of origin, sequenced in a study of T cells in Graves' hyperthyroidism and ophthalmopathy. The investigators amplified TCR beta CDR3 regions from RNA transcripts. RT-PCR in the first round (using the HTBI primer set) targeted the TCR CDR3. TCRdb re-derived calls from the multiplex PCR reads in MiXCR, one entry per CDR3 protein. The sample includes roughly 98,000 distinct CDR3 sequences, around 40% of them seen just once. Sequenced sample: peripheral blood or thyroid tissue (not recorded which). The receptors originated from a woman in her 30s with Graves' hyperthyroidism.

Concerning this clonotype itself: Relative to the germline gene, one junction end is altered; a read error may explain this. The CDR3 nucleotides read TGTGCCACCAGCAGGAGCGGCTTC. This codes for CATSRSGF. The chain uses TRBV15 and TRBJ2-5, with D possibly matching TRBD2 (5 bases). Germline V gene lookup returns CDR1 LNHNV and CDR2 YYDKDF (reference sequence). This CDR3 is 8 amino acids long.

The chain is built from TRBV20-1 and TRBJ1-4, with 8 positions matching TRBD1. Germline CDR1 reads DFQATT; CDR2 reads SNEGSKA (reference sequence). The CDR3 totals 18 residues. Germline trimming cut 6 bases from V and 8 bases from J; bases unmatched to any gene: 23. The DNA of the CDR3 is TGCAGTGCCCAGCTAGAAGAGACCCAGGGACAGGCATACGAAAAACTGTTTTTT. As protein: CSAQLEETQGQAYEKLFF.

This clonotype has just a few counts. Written as DNA, the CDR3 is TGTGCCAGCAGTGACACAGGGGGCAGAGGGAGCTACACCTTC. Protein sequence: CASSDTGGRGSYTF. This sequence joins TRBV28 and TRBJ1-2, with TRBD1 matching 9 bases. V shed 5 bases, J shed 9 bases, and the junction held 10 bases outside the gene matches. The CDR3 runs to 14 residues. The germline V gene encodes CDR1 MDHEN and CDR2 SYDVKM.

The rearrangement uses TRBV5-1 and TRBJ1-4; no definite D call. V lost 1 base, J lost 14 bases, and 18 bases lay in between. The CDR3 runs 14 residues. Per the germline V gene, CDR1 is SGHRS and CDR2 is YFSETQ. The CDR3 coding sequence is TGCGCCAGCAGCTTGAGCCGTATTAATGAAAGCCTGTTTTTT. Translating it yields CASSLSRINESLFF.

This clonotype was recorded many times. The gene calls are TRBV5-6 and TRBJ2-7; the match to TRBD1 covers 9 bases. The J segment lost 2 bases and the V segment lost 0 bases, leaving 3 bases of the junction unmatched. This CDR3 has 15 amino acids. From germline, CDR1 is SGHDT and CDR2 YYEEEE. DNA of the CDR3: TGTGCCAGCAGCTTGGTTCGGACAGGGGCCTACGAGCAGTACTTC. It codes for CASSLVRTGAYEQYF. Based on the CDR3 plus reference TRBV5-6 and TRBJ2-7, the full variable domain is DAGVTQSPTHLIKTRGQQVTLRCSPKSGHDTVSWYQQALGQGPQFIFQYYEEEERQRGNFPDRFSGHQFPNYSSELNVNALLLGDSALYLCASSLVRTGAYEQYFGPGTRLTVT.

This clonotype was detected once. This chain's CDR3 is CASSRTVDDTEAFF. CDR3 sequence (DNA): TGCGCCAGCAGCCGTACAGTCGATGACACTGAAGCTTTCTTT. The chain links TRBV5-1 to TRBJ1-1, with D unresolved. There are 14 residues in the CDR3. V gave up 4 bases and J gave up 3 bases, with 13 bases separating them. CDR1 and CDR2 from the germline V gene are SGHRS and YFSETQ.

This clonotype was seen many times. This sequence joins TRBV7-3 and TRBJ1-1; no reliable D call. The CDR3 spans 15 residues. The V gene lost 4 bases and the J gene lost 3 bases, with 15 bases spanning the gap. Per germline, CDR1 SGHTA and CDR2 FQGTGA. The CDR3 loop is CASSSGPGRDTEAFF. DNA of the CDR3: TGTGCCAGCAGCTCGGGCCCCGGGCGGGACACTGAAGCTTTCTTT.

CDR3 nucleotide sequence: TGTGCCAGCAGCGCCACGAGGGGGACAGGGGGCTTGGGGACCCAGTACTTC. It is translated as CASSATRGTGGLGTQYF. The chain has TRBV9 and TRBJ2-5; TRBD1 matches 12 bases. V lost 3 bases and J lost 7; bases outside the gene matches: 13. Per germline, CDR1 SGDLS and CDR2 YYNGEE. This CDR3 has 17 amino acids.

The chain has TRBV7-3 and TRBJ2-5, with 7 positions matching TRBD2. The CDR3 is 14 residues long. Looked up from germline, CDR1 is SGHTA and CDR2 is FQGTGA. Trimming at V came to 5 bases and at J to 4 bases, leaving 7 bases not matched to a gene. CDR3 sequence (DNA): TGTGCCAGCAGCCCGGGCGGGAGCACAGAGACCCAGTACTTC. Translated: CASSPGGSTETQYF.

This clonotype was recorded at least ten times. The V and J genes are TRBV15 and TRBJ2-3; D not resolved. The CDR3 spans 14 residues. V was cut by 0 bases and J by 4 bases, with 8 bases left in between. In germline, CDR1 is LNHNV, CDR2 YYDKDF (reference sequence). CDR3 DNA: TGTGCCACCAGCAGAGATGCGAATGCAGATACGCAGTATTTT. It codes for CATSRDANADTQYF.

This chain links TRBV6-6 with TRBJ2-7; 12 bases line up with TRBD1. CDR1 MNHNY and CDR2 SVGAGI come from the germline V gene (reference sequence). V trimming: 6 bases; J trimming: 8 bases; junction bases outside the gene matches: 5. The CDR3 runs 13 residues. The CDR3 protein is CASRGQGAPKQYF. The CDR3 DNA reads TGTGCCAGCAGGGGACAGGGGGCGCCTAAGCAGTACTTC.

CDR3 in DNA: TGCAGTGCTAGAGAGGGACAGGGCAATTCACCCCTCCACTTT. Translated: CSAREGQGNSPLHF. This chain connects TRBV20-1 to TRBJ1-6; the match to TRBD1 covers 9 bases. CDR3 size: 14 residues. Germline loops: CDR1 DFQATT, CDR2 SNEGSKA (reference sequence). With 0 bases clipped from V and 7 bases from J, the junction kept 1 base outside the gene matches.

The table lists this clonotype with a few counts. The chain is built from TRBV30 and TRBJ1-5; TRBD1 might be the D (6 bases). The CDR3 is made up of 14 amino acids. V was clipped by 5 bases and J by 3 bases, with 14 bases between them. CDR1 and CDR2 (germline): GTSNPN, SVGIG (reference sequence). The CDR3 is CAWSTGNANQPQHF. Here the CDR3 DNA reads TGTGCCTGGTCAACAGGGAATGCCAATCAGCCCCAGCATTTT.

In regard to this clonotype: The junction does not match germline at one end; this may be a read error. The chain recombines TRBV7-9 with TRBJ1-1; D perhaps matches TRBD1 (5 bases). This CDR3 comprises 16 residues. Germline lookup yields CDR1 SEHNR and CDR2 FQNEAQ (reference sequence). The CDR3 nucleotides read TGTGCCACCAGCAGCGATCCGGGGCGGGATGGCACTGAAGCTTTCTTT. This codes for CATSSDPGRDGTEAFF.

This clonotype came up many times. CDR3 region: CASSPTGSNSPLHF. DNA for the CDR3: TGTGCCAGCAGCCCGACAGGGTCCAATTCACCCCTCCACTTT. The V gene is TRBV3-1, the J gene TRBJ1-6; TRBD1 agrees at 7 bases. CDR1 and CDR2 (germline): LGHDT, YNNKEL (reference sequence). The V and J ends lost 4 bases and 7 bases, in that order; junction bases with no gene match: 4. The CDR3 totals 14 residues.

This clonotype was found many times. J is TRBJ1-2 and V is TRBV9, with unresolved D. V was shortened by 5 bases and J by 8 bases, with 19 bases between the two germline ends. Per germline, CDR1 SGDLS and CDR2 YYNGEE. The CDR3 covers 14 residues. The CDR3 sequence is CASRVGSRPGGYTF. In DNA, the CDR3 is TGTGCCAGCAGGGTGGGGTCCAGACCGGGCGGCTACACCTTC.

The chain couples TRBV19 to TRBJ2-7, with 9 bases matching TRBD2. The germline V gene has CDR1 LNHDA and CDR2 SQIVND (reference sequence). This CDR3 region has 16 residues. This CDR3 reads CARGASGITISYEQYF. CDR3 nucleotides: TGTGCTCGCGGGGCTAGCGGGATCACCATCTCCTACGAGCAGTACTTC.

CDR3 in amino acids: CASSRDSPGSFF. In DNA form, the CDR3 reads TGCGCCAGCAGCCGGGACAGCCCCGGGTCTTTCTTT. The chain joins TRBV4-1 to TRBJ1-1, with 7 bases matching TRBD1. V was pared by 4 bases and J by 12 bases, with 8 bases of the junction left unmatched. In germline, CDR1 is MGHRA, CDR2 YSYEKL. The length of the CDR3 is 12 residues.

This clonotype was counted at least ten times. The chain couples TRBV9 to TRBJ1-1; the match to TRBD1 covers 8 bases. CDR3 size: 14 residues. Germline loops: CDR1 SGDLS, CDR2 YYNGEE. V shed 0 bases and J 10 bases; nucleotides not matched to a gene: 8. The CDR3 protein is CASSVGMDRDVAFF. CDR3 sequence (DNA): TGTGCCAGCAGCGTAGGGATGGACAGGGATGTAGCTTTCTTT.

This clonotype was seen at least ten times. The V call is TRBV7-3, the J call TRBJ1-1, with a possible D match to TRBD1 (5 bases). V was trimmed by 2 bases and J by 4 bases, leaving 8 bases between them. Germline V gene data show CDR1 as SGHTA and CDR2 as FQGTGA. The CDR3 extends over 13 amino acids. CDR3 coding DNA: TGTGCCAGCAGCTTACAGGGAGGCACTGAAGCTTTCTTT. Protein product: CASSLQGGTEAFF.

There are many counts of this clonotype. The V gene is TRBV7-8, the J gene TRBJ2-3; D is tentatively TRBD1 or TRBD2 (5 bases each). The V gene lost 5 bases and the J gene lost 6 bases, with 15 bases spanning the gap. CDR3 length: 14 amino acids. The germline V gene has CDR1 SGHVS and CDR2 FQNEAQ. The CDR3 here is CASSRLLWGDTQYF. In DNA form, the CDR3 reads TGTGCCAGCAGCAGGCTCCTATGGGGGGATACGCAGTATTTT.

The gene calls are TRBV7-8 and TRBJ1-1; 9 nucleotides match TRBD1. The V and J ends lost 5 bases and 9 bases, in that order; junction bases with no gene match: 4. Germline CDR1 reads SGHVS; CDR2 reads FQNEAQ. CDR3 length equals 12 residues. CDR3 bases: TGTGCCAGCAGCCAACAGGGGGCTCAAGCTTTCTTT. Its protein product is CASSQQGAQAFF.

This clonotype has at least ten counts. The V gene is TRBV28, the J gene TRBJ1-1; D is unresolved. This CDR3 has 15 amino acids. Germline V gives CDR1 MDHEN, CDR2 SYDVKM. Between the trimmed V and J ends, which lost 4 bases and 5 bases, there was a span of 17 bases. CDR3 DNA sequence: TGTGCCAGCAGTTCTCTCACTGAGGGTGGTACTGAAGCTTTCTTT. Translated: CASSSLTEGGTEAFF.

For the CDR3, the DNA is TGTGCCAGCAGCCCCAGAAAGGGACCCATCGCCGGACAAGCATACGAGCAGTACTTC. It codes for CASSPRKGPIAGQAYEQYF. The chain has TRBV3-1 and TRBJ2-7; D may correspond to TRBD1 or TRBD2 (5 bases each). V lost 4 bases, J lost 4 bases, and 29 bases lay in between. CDR1 and CDR2 from the germline V gene are LGHDT and YNNKEL (reference sequence). This CDR3 spans 19 amino acids.

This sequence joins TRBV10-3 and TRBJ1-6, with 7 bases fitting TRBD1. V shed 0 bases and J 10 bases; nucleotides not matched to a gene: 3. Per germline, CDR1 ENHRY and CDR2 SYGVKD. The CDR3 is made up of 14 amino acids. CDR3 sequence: CAISESGGRSPLHF. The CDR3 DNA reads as TGTGCCATCAGTGAGTCAGGGGGCCGATCACCCCTCCACTTT.

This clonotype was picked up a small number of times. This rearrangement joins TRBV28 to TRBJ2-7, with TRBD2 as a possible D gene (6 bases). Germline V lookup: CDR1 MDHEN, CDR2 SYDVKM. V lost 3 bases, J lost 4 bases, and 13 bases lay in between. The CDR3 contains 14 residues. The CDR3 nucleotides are TGTGCCAGCAGTTTCTGGAGGGGTGGTTACGAGCAGTACTTC. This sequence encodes CASSFWRGGYEQYF.

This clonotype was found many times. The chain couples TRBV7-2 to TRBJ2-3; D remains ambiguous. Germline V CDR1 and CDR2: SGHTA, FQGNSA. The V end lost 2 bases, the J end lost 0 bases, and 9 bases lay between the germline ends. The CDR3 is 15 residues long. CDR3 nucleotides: TGTGCCAGCAGCTTACGAGTTAGCAGCACAGATACGCAGTATTTT. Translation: CASSLRVSSTDTQYF. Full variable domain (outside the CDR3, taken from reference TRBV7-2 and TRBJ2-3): GAGVSQSPSNKVTEKGKDVELRCDPISGHTALYWYRQSLGQGLEFLIYFQGNSAPDKSGLPSDRFSAERTGGSVSTLTIQRTQQEDSAVYLCASSLRVSSTDTQYFGPGTRLTVL.

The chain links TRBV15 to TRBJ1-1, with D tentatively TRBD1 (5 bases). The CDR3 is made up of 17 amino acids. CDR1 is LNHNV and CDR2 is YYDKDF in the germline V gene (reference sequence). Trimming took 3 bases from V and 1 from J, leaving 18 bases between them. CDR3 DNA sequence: TGTGCCACCAGCAGCCAAGAATCAGGGCAGTCGAACACTGAAGCTTTCTTT. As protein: CATSSQESGQSNTEAFF.